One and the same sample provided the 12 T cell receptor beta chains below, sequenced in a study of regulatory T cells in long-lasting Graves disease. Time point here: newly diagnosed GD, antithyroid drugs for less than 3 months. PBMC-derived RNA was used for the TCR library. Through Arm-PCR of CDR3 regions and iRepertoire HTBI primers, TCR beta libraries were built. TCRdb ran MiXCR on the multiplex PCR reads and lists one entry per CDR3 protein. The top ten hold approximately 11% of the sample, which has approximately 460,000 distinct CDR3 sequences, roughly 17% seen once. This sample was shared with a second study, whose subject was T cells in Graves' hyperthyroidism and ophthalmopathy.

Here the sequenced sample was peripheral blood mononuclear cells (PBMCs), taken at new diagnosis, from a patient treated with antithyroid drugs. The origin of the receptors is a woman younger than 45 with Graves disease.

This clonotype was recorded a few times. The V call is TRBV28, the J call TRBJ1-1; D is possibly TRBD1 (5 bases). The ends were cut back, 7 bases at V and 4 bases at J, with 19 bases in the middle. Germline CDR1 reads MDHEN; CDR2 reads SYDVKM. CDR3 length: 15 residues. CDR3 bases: TGTGCCAGCACCCCATCGGGGGTAGCGCCCACTGAAGCTTTCTTT. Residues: CASTPSGVAPTEAFF.

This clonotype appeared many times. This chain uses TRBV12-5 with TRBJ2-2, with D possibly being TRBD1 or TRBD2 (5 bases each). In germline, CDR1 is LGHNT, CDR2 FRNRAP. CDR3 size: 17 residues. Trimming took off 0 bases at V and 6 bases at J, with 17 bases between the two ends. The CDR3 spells CASGLVGGPGRPGELFF. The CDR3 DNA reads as TGTGCTAGTGGTTTGGTTGGCGGCCCGGGGCGCCCCGGGGAGCTGTTTTTT.

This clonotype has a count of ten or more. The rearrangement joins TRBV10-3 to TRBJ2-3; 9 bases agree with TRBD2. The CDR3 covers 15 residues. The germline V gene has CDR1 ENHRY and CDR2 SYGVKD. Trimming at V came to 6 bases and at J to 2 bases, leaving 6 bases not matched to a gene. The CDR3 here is CAIRISGRSTDTQYF. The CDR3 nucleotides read TGTGCCATCAGGATTAGCGGGAGATCCACAGATACGCAGTATTTT.

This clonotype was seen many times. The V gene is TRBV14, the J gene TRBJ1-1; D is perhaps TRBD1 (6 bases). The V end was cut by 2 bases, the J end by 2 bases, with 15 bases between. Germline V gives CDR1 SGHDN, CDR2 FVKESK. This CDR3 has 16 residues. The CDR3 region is CASSQKSGHLNTEAFF. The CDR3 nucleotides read TGTGCCAGCAGCCAAAAATCGGGACACCTAAACACTGAAGCTTTCTTT.

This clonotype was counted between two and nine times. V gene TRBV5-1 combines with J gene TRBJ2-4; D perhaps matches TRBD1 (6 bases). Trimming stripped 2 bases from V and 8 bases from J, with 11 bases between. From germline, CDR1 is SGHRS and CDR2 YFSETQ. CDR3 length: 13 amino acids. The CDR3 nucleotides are TGCGCCAGCAGCTTTGGGGGCGAGGACATTCAGTACTTC. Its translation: CASSFGGEDIQYF.

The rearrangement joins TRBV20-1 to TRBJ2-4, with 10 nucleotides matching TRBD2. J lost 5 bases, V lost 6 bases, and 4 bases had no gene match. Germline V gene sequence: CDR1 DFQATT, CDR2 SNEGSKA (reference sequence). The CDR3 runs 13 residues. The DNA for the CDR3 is TGCAGTGCGGTAACTAGCGGGGAAAACATTCAGTACTTC. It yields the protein CSAVTSGENIQYF.

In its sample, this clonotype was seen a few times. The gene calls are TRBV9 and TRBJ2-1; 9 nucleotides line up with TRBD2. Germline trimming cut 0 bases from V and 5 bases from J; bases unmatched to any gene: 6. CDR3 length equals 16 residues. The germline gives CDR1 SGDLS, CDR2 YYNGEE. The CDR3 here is CASSVAGLATNNEQFF. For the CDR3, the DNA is TGTGCCAGCAGCGTAGCTGGACTAGCGACCAACAATGAGCAGTTCTTC.

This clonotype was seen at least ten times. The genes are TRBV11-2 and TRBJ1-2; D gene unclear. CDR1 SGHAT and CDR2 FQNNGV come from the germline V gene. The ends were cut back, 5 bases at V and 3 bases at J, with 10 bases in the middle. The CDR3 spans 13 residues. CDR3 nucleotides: TGTGCCAGCAGCCCCCGGCGTGACTATGGCTACACCTTC. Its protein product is CASSPRRDYGYTF.

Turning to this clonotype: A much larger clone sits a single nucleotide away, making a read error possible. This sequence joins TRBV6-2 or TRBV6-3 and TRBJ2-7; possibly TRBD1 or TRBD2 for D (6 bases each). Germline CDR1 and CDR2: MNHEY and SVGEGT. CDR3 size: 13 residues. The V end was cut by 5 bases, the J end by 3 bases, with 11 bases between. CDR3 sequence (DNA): TGTGCCAGCAGTGAAGGGGGGAACTACGAGCAGTACTTC. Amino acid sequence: CASSEGGNYEQYF.

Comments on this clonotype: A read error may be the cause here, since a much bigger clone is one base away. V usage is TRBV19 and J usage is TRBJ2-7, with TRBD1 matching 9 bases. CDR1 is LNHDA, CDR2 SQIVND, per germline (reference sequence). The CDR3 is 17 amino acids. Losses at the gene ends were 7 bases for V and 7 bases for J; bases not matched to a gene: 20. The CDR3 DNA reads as TGTGCCAGTACGGACCGGACAGGGGTTTCTCCAGCGGGTGAGCAGTACTTC. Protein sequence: CASTDRTGVSPAGEQYF.

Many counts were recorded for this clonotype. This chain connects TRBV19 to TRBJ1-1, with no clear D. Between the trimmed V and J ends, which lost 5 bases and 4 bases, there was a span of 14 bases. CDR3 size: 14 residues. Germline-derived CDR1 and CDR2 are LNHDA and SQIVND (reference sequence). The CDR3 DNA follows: TGTGCCAGTAGTGGCCCCCGGGAGTCCACTGAAGCTTTCTTT. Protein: CASSGPRESTEAFF.

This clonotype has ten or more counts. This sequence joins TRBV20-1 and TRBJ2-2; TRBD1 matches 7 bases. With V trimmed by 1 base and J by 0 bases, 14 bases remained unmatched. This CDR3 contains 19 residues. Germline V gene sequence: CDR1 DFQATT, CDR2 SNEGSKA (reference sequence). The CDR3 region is CSARGTGQAILANTGELFF. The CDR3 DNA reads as TGCAGTGCTAGAGGCACTGGACAGGCCATCCTAGCGAACACCGGGGAGCTGTTTTTT.